This TCR beta chain is from a study of shared T cell receptors in the human thymus. Germline loops: CDR1 SGHTA, CDR2 FQGTGA. The CDR3 extends over 15 amino acids. V lost 4 bases, J lost 5 bases, and 10 bases stayed unmatched. Clones were read by immunoSEQ multiplex PCR, and TCRdb kept only the in-frame ones, dropping some. The data show approximately 730,000 clones, with approximately 85% seen just once and roughly 0.01% held by the top ten. In addition, the sample was reused for a study of human thymus T cells. That paper notes: Infants, healthy and Finnish, who were having corrective surgery for congenital heart defects served as donors. The thymus tissue came from resections taken during corrective heart surgery. Across thymic and blood repertoires, the usage of V and J genes appeared to be biased. In unrelated individuals, thymic repertoires overlapped highly, according to related research.

The sequenced sample consisted of thymocytes. This receptor was identified in a girl under two years old with a congenital heart defect. The V call is TRBV7-3, the J call TRBJ2-5; TRBD2 matches at 7 bases. CDR3 DNA sequence: TGTGCCAGCAGCTCCGTGGGGGGGTGTAAGGAGACCCAGTACTTC. Translated, it gives CASSSVGGCKETQYF.